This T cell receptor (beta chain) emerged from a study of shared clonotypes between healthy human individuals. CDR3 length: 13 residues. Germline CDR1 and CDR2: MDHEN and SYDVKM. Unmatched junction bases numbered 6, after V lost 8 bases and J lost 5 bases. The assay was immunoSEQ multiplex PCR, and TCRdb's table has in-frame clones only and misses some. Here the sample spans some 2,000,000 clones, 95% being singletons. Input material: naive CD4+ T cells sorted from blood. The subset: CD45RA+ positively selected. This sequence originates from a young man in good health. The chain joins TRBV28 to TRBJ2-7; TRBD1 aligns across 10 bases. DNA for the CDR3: TGTGCCAGCTTCTCCGGGACAGGGGACGAGCAGTACTTC. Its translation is CASFSGTGDEQYF.